These 20 T cell receptor beta chains were sequenced from one sample in a study of Graves' ophthalmopathy and Graves' hyperthyroidism. Amplified TCR beta CDR3 regions were obtained using RNA transcripts as template. HTBI primers were used in a first-round RT-PCR, which preceded a second-round multiplex PCR. TCRdb re-analysed the multiplex PCR reads in MiXCR, keeping a single row per CDR3 protein. The sample holds 680,000 or so distinct CDR3 sequences, 22% seen once. The sample taken for sequencing was peripheral blood. These receptors all stem from a young woman with stable Graves' hyperthyroidism. Some clones in this sample may be carry-over from other donors' samples.

This clonotype came up many times. This chain uses TRBV11-3 with TRBJ2-7; D is undetermined. The CDR3 is 15 residues long. V lost 5 bases and J lost 1, with 15 bases in between. The V gene's germline CDR1 is SGHNT and CDR2 YENEEA. The DNA of the CDR3 is TGTGCCAGCAGCCCCCTCGTGCCAGTATCCTACGAGCAGTACTTC. Translating gives CASSPLVPVSYEQYF.

In this sample, this clonotype turned up a few times. The chain uses TRBV29-1 and TRBJ2-7; D is ambiguous. Trimming cost V 6 bases and J 2 bases, with 11 bases left between them. Germline assignment: CDR1 SQVTM and CDR2 ANQGSEA. The CDR3 loop spans 12 amino acids. Written as DNA, the CDR3 is TGCAGCGTAGTACAGCCTCCCTACGAGCAGTACTTC. Protein sequence: CSVVQPPYEQYF.

This clonotype came up many times. The DNA of the CDR3 is TGTGCCAGTGATCAGGGACATCAGCCCCAGCATTTT. The encoded protein is CASDQGHQPQHF. This rearrangement joins TRBV7-8 to TRBJ1-5; possibly TRBD1 for D (5 bases). V was clipped by 9 bases and J by 5 bases, with 11 bases between them. Per the germline V gene, CDR1 is SGHVS and CDR2 is FQNEAQ. This CDR3 is 12 amino acids long.

The rearrangement links TRBV29-1 to TRBJ1-2; D is unclear. Trimming cost V 6 bases and J 4 bases, with 15 bases left between them. This CDR3 contains 13 residues. From germline, CDR1 is SQVTM and CDR2 ANQGSEA. The CDR3 loop is CSVPERAFYGYTF. The CDR3 DNA reads as TGCAGCGTCCCGGAGAGGGCCTTCTATGGCTACACCTTC.

This clonotype showed up many times. The chain links TRBV20-1 to TRBJ1-5, with TRBD1 as a possible D gene (6 bases). Germline CDR1 and CDR2: DFQATT and SNEGSKA (reference sequence). Trimming removed 0 bases at V and 1 base at J, with 10 bases between. The CDR3 is 15 residues long. As DNA, the CDR3 is TGCAGTGCTAGAGAGGGGGCGCTGAGCAATCAGCCCCAGCATTTT. This gives the protein CSAREGALSNQPQHF.

The chain's CDR3 is CASSRPTSGRYEQYF. CDR3 sequence (DNA): TGTGCCAGCAGCCGCCCGACTAGCGGGCGTTACGAGCAGTACTTC. J is TRBJ2-7 and V is TRBV3-1; 10 bases are shared with TRBD2. Germline V gene data show CDR1 as LGHDT and CDR2 as YNNKEL (reference sequence). V lost 4 bases to trimming and J lost 4 bases; unmatched junction nucleotides: 7. The CDR3 runs to 15 residues.

Many counts were recorded for this clonotype. The chain joins TRBV28 to TRBJ1-6, with D unclear. Germline CDR1 MDHEN, CDR2 SYDVKM. The CDR3 extends over 11 amino acids. Trimming shortened V by 6 bases and J by 7 bases, and 4 bases separated the two germline ends. This CDR3 is CASSSNSPLHF. The DNA for the CDR3 is TGTGCCAGCAGCTCGAATTCACCCCTCCACTTT.

This clonotype was recorded many times. This rearrangement joins TRBV28 to TRBJ1-3; no clear D. V lost 5 bases and J lost 2, with 7 bases in between. This CDR3 comprises 13 residues. Germline loops: CDR1 MDHEN, CDR2 SYDVKM. The CDR3 bases are TGTGCCAGCAGTCCACCGACTGGAAACACCATATATTTT. The encoded protein is CASSPPTGNTIYF. Drawing the rest from reference TRBV28 and TRBJ1-3, the complete variable domain is DVKVTQSSRYLVKRTGEKVFLECVQDMDHENMFWYRQDPGLGLRLIYFSYDVKMKEKGDIPEGYSVSREKKERFSLILESASTNQTSMYLCASSPPTGNTIYFGEGSWLTVV.

The table lists this clonotype with many counts. J is TRBJ1-1 and V is TRBV30; D is possibly TRBD1 (5 bases). The CDR3 totals 15 residues. Trimming took 0 bases from V and 7 from J, leaving 18 bases between them. The germline CDR1 and CDR2 sequences are GTSNPN and SVGIG (reference sequence). CDR3 residues: CAWSVDSGTRSEAFF. CDR3 DNA sequence: TGTGCCTGGAGTGTAGACTCCGGGACCAGGAGTGAAGCTTTCTTT.

The sample holds many counts of this clonotype. The V call is TRBV30, the J call TRBJ1-2; D is possibly TRBD1 (5 bases). Germline V CDR1 and CDR2: GTSNPN, SVGIG (reference sequence). V gave up 0 bases and J gave up 10 bases, with 18 bases separating them. The CDR3 consists of 14 residues. The CDR3 DNA is TGTGCCTGGAGTGTACAGGACATTGTTCCCTCCTACACCTTC. Translation gives CAWSVQDIVPSYTF.

The sample holds many counts of this clonotype. The chain is built from TRBV7-8 and TRBJ1-2; D ambiguous. Trimming cost V 1 base and J 3 bases, with 9 bases left between them. The CDR3 spans 14 residues. Germline V lookup: CDR1 SGHVS, CDR2 FQNEAQ. CDR3 bases: TGTGCCAGCAGCTTAGGTTCCGGACACTATGGCTACACCTTC. This gives the protein CASSLGSGHYGYTF.

This clonotype has a count of ten or more. This chain connects TRBV12-3 or TRBV12-4 to TRBJ1-5; 7 positions match TRBD1. With V trimmed by 6 bases and J by 6 bases, 8 bases remained unmatched. This CDR3 contains 14 residues. The CDR3 bases are TGTGCCAGCAGGACGACAGGGTATGGTCAGCCCCAGCATTTT. This codes for CASRTTGYGQPQHF.

This clonotype was seen many times. V and J are TRBV27 and TRBJ2-7; 9 nucleotides match TRBD2. Trimming at V came to 3 bases and at J to 4 bases, leaving 7 bases not matched to a gene. There are 15 residues in the CDR3. Germline-derived CDR1 and CDR2 are MNHEY and SMNVEV (reference sequence). The chain's CDR3 is CASSFIAGVEYEQYF. The CDR3 nucleotides read TGTGCCAGCAGTTTCATAGCGGGAGTGGAGTACGAGCAGTACTTC.

This clonotype was seen more than once but under ten times. The chain is built from TRBV7-2 and TRBJ1-1, with D perhaps TRBD1 (5 bases). The CDR3 consists of 15 residues. Germline-derived CDR1 and CDR2 are SGHTA and FQGNSA. The ends were cut back, 1 base at V and 1 base at J, with 10 bases in the middle. The CDR3 region is CASSLGGVANTEAFF. The CDR3 DNA is TGTGCCAGCAGCTTAGGGGGGGTGGCGAACACTGAAGCTTTCTTT.

This clonotype was counted at least ten times. The J gene is TRBJ2-7, the V gene TRBV6-1; 10 bases are a match to TRBD1. Unmatched junction bases numbered 12, after V lost 6 bases and J lost 7 bases. The CDR3 is 15 residues long. Germline CDR1 and CDR2: MNHNS and SASEGT. Here the CDR3 reads CASRGQGTFIGEQYF. The DNA of the CDR3 is TGTGCCAGCAGGGGACAGGGGACGTTTATCGGAGAGCAGTACTTC.

Ten or more counts support this clonotype. The J gene is TRBJ2-7, the V gene TRBV6-5, with 8 positions matching TRBD2. With V trimmed by 5 bases and J by 12 bases, 6 bases remained unmatched. Germline V gene data show CDR1 as MNHEY and CDR2 as SVGAGI. The CDR3 has 11 amino acids. The CDR3 DNA reads as TGTGCCAGCAGTACCCGGGAGGGTGCGTACTTC. It is translated as CASSTREGAYF.

In this sample, this clonotype turned up a few times. The chain is built from TRBV12-3 or TRBV12-4 and TRBJ1-3, with D unresolved. This CDR3 spans 14 amino acids. Trimming took 3 bases from V and 9 from J, leaving 15 bases between them. Written as DNA, the CDR3 is TGTGCCAGCAGTTTTAAAACAAAAGGACGCACCATATATTTT. Its translation is CASSFKTKGRTIYF.

The table lists this clonotype with many counts. V usage is TRBV6-5 and J usage is TRBJ1-5, with unresolved D. V was cut by 0 bases and J by 7 bases, with 4 bases left in between. Germline V lookup: CDR1 MNHEY, CDR2 SVGAGI. The CDR3 runs to 12 residues. In DNA, the CDR3 is TGTGCCAGCAGTTACTCGACCCAGCCCCAGCATTTT. It specifies CASSYSTQPQHF.

This clonotype was picked up a small number of times. The chain is built from TRBV11-2 and TRBJ2-4, with no clear D. Germline V lookup: CDR1 SGHAT, CDR2 FQNNGV. CDR3 length: 16 amino acids. The ends were cut back, 0 bases at V and 3 bases at J, with 12 bases in the middle. The CDR3 protein is CASSLDSLGNKNIQYF. CDR3 nucleotides: TGTGCCAGCAGCTTAGATAGTTTGGGAAACAAAAACATTCAGTACTTC. The variable domain in full, completed from reference TRBV11-2 and TRBJ2-4, reads EAGVAQSPRYKIIEKRQSVAFWCNPISGHATLYWYQQILGQGPKLLIQFQNNGVVDDSQLPKDRFSAERLKGVDSTLKIQPAKLEDSAVYLCASSLDSLGNKNIQYFGAGTRLSVL.

This clonotype was counted at least ten times. The chain employs TRBV30 and TRBJ2-7, with TRBD1 identical over 9 bases. The CDR3 extends over 15 amino acids. The V and J ends lost 3 bases and 4 bases, in that order; junction bases with no gene match: 10. Per the germline V gene, CDR1 is GTSNPN and CDR2 is SVGIG (reference sequence). The CDR3: CAWSAYLDRGYEQYF. As DNA, the CDR3 is TGTGCCTGGAGCGCTTATCTGGACAGGGGTTACGAGCAGTACTTC.